The 26 T cell receptor beta chains given below trace back to one sample, sequenced in a study of blood T cell repertoires in COVID-19. The table came from immunoSEQ multiplex PCR; TCRdb's copy has only in-frame clones and leaves some out. Among a few hundred thousand clones listed, roughly four fifths were seen once. Source material: PBMCs or T cells enriched from blood (not recorded which). These receptors originate from a man between 35 and 55 years old who had recovered from COVID-19.

The chain carries TRBV5-4 and TRBJ1-1, with D hard to call. The V and J ends lost 0 bases and 4 bases respectively, with 10 bases between them. Germline assignment: CDR1 SGHNT and CDR2 YYREEE (reference sequence). The CDR3 loop spans 14 amino acids. The CDR3 nucleotides are TGTGCCAGCAGCTTGGGGGAGTATGGCACTGAAGCTTTCTTT. It translates to CASSLGEYGTEAFF. The whole variable domain, filled in from reference TRBV5-4 and TRBJ1-1, reads ETGVTQSPTHLIKTRGQQVTLRCSSQSGHNTVSWYQQALGQGPQFIFQYYREEENGRGNFPPRFSGLQFPNYSSELNVNALELDDSALYLCASSLGEYGTEAFFGQGTRLTVV.

This clone was seen just once. The V and J genes are TRBV18 and TRBJ2-3; D ambiguous. Germline lookup yields CDR1 KGHSH and CDR2 LQKENI. V was shortened by 0 bases and J by 0 bases, with 4 bases between the two germline ends. The CDR3 length is 14 residues. The CDR3 loop reads CASSPPQSTDTQYF. CDR3 DNA: TGTGCCAGCTCACCACCTCAGAGCACAGATACGCAGTATTTT. Full variable domain (outside the CDR3, taken from reference TRBV18 and TRBJ2-3): NAGVMQNPRHLVRRRGQEARLRCSPMKGHSHVYWYRQLPEEGLKFMVYLQKENIIDESGMPKERFSAEFPKEGPSILRIQQVVRGDSAAYFCASSPPQSTDTQYFGPGTRLTVL.

The V gene is TRBV5-1, the J gene TRBJ1-3; unclear D gene. The CDR3 has 16 residues. Germline-derived CDR1 and CDR2 are SGHRS and YFSETQ. V lost 3 bases and J lost 4, with 17 bases in between. The CDR3: CASSYAAGRLGNTIYF. CDR3 nucleotide sequence: TGCGCCAGCAGCTACGCGGCGGGCCGCTTGGGAAACACCATATATTTT.

The chain employs TRBV6-1 and TRBJ1-2; no reliable D call. The CDR3 runs 12 residues. Deletions cut 1 base from V and 8 bases from J, with 8 bases between. Per germline, CDR1 MNHNS and CDR2 SASEGT. The CDR3 DNA sequence: TGTGCCAGCAGTGAAGGGGCCTTAGGCTACACCTTC. This gives the protein CASSEGALGYTF.

The sample holds one count of this clone. The gene calls are TRBV29-1 and TRBJ1-1; TRBD1 matches 9 bases. V was pared by 3 bases and J by 4 bases, with 9 bases of the junction left unmatched. This CDR3 has 15 residues. Germline V gene sequence: CDR1 SQVTM, CDR2 ANQGSEA. For the CDR3, the DNA is TGCAGCGTTGAGAGGGTGCGGGACAGGGCCACTGAAGCTTTCTTT. Amino acid sequence: CSVERVRDRATEAFF.

V gene TRBV7-6 combines with J gene TRBJ1-3, with D possibly being TRBD1 (5 bases). V was trimmed by 3 bases and J by 1 base, leaving 10 bases between them. Germline V gene sequence: CDR1 SGHVS, CDR2 FNYEAQ. The CDR3 has 15 residues. The CDR3 sequence: CASSLGGRSGNTIYF. In nucleotides, the CDR3 is TGTGCCAGCAGCTTGGGGGGGAGGTCTGGAAACACCATATATTTT. Using reference TRBV7-6 and TRBJ1-3 for the parts outside the CDR3, the full variable domain is GAGVSQSPRYKVTKRGQDVALRCDPISGHVSLYWYRQALGQGPEFLTYFNYEAQQDKSGLPNDRFSAERPEGSISTLTIQRTEQRDSAMYRCASSLGGRSGNTIYFGEGSWLTVV.

This clone has just one count. This chain links TRBV11-2 with TRBJ1-2; D unresolved. Per germline, CDR1 SGHAT and CDR2 FQNNGV. V shed 4 bases and J shed 2 bases, with 11 bases lying between them. The CDR3 sequence is 14 residues long. The CDR3 reads CASSSETLNYGYTF. Here the CDR3 DNA reads TGTGCCAGCAGCTCCGAGACATTAAACTATGGCTACACCTTC.

The V call is TRBV10-3, the J call TRBJ2-5; no clear D. Between the trimmed V and J ends, which lost 0 bases and 1 base, there was a span of 9 bases. Germline assignment: CDR1 ENHRY and CDR2 SYGVKD. CDR3 length equals 15 residues. The CDR3 sequence is CAISESMSVQETQYF. CDR3 in DNA: TGTGCCATCAGTGAGTCGATGTCAGTCCAAGAGACCCAGTACTTC.

V is TRBV7-2 and J is TRBJ2-4, with D unclear. CDR3 length: 11 amino acids. Looked up from germline, CDR1 is SGHTA and CDR2 is FQGNSA. Deletions cut 2 bases from V and 7 bases from J, with 3 bases between. CDR3 nucleotides: TGTGCCAGCAGCTTACAGAACATTCAGTACTTC. Protein product: CASSLQNIQYF.

A single count supports this clone. The chain couples TRBV25-1 to TRBJ1-2, with 9 bases lining up with TRBD1. V lost 4 bases to trimming and J lost 4 bases; unmatched junction nucleotides: 10. The CDR3 totals 16 residues. The germline V gene encodes CDR1 MGHDK and CDR2 SYGVNS. The CDR3 spells CASSGQRDRVGYGYTF. The CDR3 DNA is TGTGCCAGCAGTGGACAACGGGACAGGGTGGGCTATGGCTACACCTTC.

The chain is built from TRBV7-2 and TRBJ2-1; TRBD1 agrees at 9 bases. Trimming removed 5 bases from V and 0 bases from J; junction bases left unmatched: 5. This CDR3 is built from 16 residues. CDR1 is SGHTA, CDR2 FQGNSA, per germline. CDR3 sequence: CASSPGTGSSYNEQFF. In DNA, the CDR3 is TGTGCCAGCAGCCCTGGGACAGGGAGCTCCTACAATGAGCAGTTCTTC.

The rearrangement joins TRBV10-1 to TRBJ2-3; D possibly corresponds to TRBD2 (5 bases). The CDR3 runs 18 residues. CDR1 is WNHNN and CDR2 is SYGVQD in the germline V gene (reference sequence). V lost 3 bases, J lost 2 bases, and 21 bases lay in between. The CDR3: CASSDETNPQTNTDTQYF. CDR3 coding DNA: TGCGCCAGCAGTGACGAGACAAACCCGCAGACTAACACAGATACGCAGTATTTT.

This clone was detected only once. The rearrangement joins TRBV9 to TRBJ1-1; possible D gene TRBD1, 5 bases. The V and J ends lost 3 bases and 3 bases respectively, with 15 bases between them. The CDR3 loop spans 15 amino acids. Germline CDR1 is SGDLS and CDR2 is YYNGEE. This CDR3 reads CASSATGVLDTEAFF. In DNA form, the CDR3 reads TGTGCCAGCAGCGCAACGGGGGTGTTGGACACTGAAGCTTTCTTT.

The V gene is TRBV7-3, the J gene TRBJ2-1; 12 nucleotides agree with TRBD2. Germline-derived CDR1 and CDR2 are SGHTA and FQGTGA. This CDR3 spans 19 amino acids. The V and J ends lost 2 bases and 1 base, in that order; junction bases with no gene match: 9. CDR3 in DNA: TGTGCCAGCAGCTTATCGACTAGCGGGAGTGTGGGGTCCTACAATGAGCAGTTCTTC. This sequence encodes CASSLSTSGSVGSYNEQFF.

As to this clone: Additional DNA sequences in this sample encode the identical CDR3. The gene calls are TRBV12-5 and TRBJ1-2, with D unresolved. This CDR3 has 13 residues. CDR1 is LGHNT, CDR2 FRNRAP, per germline. V lost 6 bases and J lost 3, with 11 bases in between. CDR3 loop: CASGREGYYGYTF. The CDR3 nucleotides are TGTGCTAGTGGGCGGGAGGGATACTATGGCTACACCTTC.

V is TRBV5-1 and J is TRBJ2-7, with unresolved D. The CDR3 is 14 residues long. The V gene's germline CDR1 is SGHRS and CDR2 YFSETQ. V lost 0 bases, J lost 7 bases, and 14 bases lay in between. This chain's CDR3 is CASSLAVDVGEQYF. In DNA form, the CDR3 reads TGCGCCAGCAGCTTGGCCGTGGATGTCGGGGAGCAGTACTTC.

This clone appeared a single time. DNA of the CDR3: TGTGCCAGCAGCACCTCGACAGGGTGGGGTGAAAAACTGTTTTTT. Translated: CASSTSTGWGEKLFF. The gene calls are TRBV9 and TRBJ1-4, with TRBD1 matching 7 bases. CDR1 is SGDLS, CDR2 YYNGEE, per germline. The CDR3 length is 15 residues. Unmatched junction bases numbered 10, after V lost 4 bases and J lost 7 bases.

This clone has more than one count but fewer than ten. The chain joins TRBV5-1 to TRBJ1-4; 9 nucleotides match TRBD1. The CDR3 is 16 amino acids. In germline, CDR1 is SGHRS, CDR2 YFSETQ. The J segment lost 7 bases and the V segment lost 4 bases, leaving 11 bases of the junction unmatched. The CDR3 spells CASSLDRGSSGEKLFF. As DNA, the CDR3 is TGCGCCAGCAGCCTGGACAGGGGCTCGTCTGGTGAAAAACTGTTTTTT.

The chain carries TRBV5-1 and TRBJ1-1; maybe TRBD1 (5 bases). Germline-derived CDR1 and CDR2 are SGHRS and YFSETQ. The V end lost 4 bases, the J end lost 2 bases, and 12 bases lay between the germline ends. The CDR3 is made up of 14 amino acids. The CDR3 is CASSLGGGNTEAFF. The CDR3 DNA reads TGCGCCAGCAGCCTGGGGGGAGGCAACACTGAAGCTTTCTTT.

This clone was found once. The V gene is TRBV19, the J gene TRBJ1-1; D unclear. Trimming took 7 bases from V and 2 from J, leaving 14 bases between them. This CDR3 has 14 residues. Germline values: CDR1 LNHDA, CDR2 SQIVND (reference sequence). CDR3 sequence reads: CASTAAGGNTEAFF. In DNA form, the CDR3 reads TGTGCCAGTACCGCCGCGGGCGGAAACACTGAAGCTTTCTTT.

V is TRBV27 and J is TRBJ1-4; D remains ambiguous. The CDR3 is 14 amino acids. CDR1 MNHEY and CDR2 SMNVEV come from the germline V gene (reference sequence). The ends were cut back, 4 bases at V and 8 bases at J, with 14 bases in the middle. In DNA form, the CDR3 reads TGTGCCAGCAGTTACACCACGTCGGGGGAAAAACTGTTTTTT. Its protein is CASSYTTSGEKLFF.

The chain joins TRBV12-3 or TRBV12-4 to TRBJ2-3; tentative D call: TRBD2 (5 bases). V was shortened by 6 bases and J by 13 bases, with 14 bases between the two germline ends. The length of the CDR3 is 11 residues. For the CDR3, the DNA is TGTGCCAGCAGGAGCGGATACGCGGAGTATTTT. As protein: CASRSGYAEYF.

The V call is TRBV18, the J call TRBJ1-1; D is uncertain. This CDR3 region has 13 residues. Germline lookup yields CDR1 KGHSH and CDR2 LQKENI. With 3 bases removed from V and 1 base from J, the gap between germline ends came to 6 bases. The CDR3 region is CASSPSQNTEAFF. In DNA, the CDR3 is TGTGCCAGCTCACCTTCCCAGAACACTGAAGCTTTCTTT.

J is TRBJ1-4 and V is TRBV9; D unclear. Germline V gene lookup returns CDR1 SGDLS and CDR2 YYNGEE. The CDR3 totals 14 residues. V was trimmed by 5 bases and J by 4 bases, leaving 12 bases between them. Here the CDR3 DNA reads TGTGCCAGCAGGGGAGGAGGACTTAATGAAAAACTGTTTTTT. It codes for CASRGGGLNEKLFF.

This sequence joins TRBV3-1 (or the pseudogene TRBV3-2) and TRBJ1-1; tentatively, D is TRBD1 (6 bases). Germline-derived CDR1 and CDR2 are LGHDT and YNNKEL (reference sequence). With 1 base removed from V and 4 bases from J, the gap between germline ends came to 16 bases. CDR3 length: 16 residues. The CDR3, as DNA: TGTGCCAGCAGCCAAGGAAGGAGGGGGGAGGGCACTGAAGCTTTCTTT. It yields the protein CASSQGRRGEGTEAFF.

The chain employs TRBV2 and TRBJ1-1, with 8 bases matching TRBD1. Germline CDR1 reads SNHLY; CDR2 reads FYNNEI. The V and J ends lost 7 bases and 6 bases, in that order; junction bases with no gene match: 10. This CDR3 comprises 14 residues. The CDR3 protein is CASNSGQDWAEAFF. CDR3 bases: TGTGCCAGCAACTCGGGACAGGATTGGGCTGAAGCTTTCTTT.